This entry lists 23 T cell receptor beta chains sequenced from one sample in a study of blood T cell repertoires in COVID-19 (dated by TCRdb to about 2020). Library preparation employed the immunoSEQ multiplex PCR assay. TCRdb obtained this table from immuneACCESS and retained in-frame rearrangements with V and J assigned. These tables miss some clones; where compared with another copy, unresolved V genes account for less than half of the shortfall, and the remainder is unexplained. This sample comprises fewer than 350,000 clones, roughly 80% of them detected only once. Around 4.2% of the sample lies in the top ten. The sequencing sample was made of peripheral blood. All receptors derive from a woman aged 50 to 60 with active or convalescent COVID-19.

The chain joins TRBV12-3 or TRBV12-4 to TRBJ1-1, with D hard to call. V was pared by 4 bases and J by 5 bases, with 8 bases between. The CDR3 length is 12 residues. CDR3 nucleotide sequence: TGTGCCAGCAGTTACGGAGGGACTGAAGCTTTCTTT. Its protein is CASSYGGTEAFF.

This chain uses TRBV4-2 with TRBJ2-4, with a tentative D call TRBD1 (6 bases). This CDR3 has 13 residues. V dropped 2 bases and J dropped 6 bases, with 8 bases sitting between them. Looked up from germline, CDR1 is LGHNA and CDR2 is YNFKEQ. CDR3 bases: TGTGCCAGCAGCCAACTACAGGGAAACATTCAGTACTTC. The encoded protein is CASSQLQGNIQYF.

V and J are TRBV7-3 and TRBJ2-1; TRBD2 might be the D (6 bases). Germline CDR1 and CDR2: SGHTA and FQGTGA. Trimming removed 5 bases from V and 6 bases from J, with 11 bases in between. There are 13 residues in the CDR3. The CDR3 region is CASSLLAGNEQFF. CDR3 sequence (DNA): TGTGCCAGCAGCCTACTAGCAGGCAATGAGCAGTTCTTC.

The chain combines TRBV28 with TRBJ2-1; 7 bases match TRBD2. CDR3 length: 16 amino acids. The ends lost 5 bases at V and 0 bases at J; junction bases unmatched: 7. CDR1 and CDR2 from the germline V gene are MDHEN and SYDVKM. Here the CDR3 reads CASSTIGLVSYNEQFF. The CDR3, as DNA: TGTGCCAGCAGTACGATAGGACTAGTCTCCTACAATGAGCAGTTCTTC. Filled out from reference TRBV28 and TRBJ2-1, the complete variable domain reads DVKVTQSSRYLVKRTGEKVFLECVQDMDHENMFWYRQDPGLGLRLIYFSYDVKMKEKGDIPEGYSVSREKKERFSLILESASTNQTSMYLCASSTIGLVSYNEQFFGPGTRLTVL.

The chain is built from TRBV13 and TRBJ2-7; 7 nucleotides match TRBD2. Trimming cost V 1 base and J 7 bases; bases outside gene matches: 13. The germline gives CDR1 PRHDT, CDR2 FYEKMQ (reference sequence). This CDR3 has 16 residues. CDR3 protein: CASSLVGREAFGEQYF. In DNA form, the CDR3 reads TGTGCCAGCAGCTTAGTAGGTCGGGAGGCCTTCGGGGAGCAGTACTTC.

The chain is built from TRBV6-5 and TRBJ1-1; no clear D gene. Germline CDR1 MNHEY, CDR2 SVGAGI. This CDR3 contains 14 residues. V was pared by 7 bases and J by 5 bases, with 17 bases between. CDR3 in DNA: TGTGCCAGCAAGACCAACGGAGGAAGGACTGAAGCTTTCTTT. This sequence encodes CASKTNGGRTEAFF.

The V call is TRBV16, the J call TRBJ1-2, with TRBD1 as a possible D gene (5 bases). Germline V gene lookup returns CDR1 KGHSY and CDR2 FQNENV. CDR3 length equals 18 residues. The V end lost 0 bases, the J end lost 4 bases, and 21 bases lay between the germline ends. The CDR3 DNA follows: TGTGCCAGCAGCCAATCGTTTATCCCGAGACAGAATTCCTATGGCTACACCTTC. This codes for CASSQSFIPRQNSYGYTF.

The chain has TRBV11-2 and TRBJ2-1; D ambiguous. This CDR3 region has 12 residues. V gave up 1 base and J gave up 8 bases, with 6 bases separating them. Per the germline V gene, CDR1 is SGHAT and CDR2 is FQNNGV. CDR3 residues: CASSLVFHEQFF. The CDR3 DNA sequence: TGTGCCAGCAGCTTAGTCTTCCATGAGCAGTTCTTC.

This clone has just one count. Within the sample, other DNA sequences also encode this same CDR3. Here the CDR3 reads CASSPPGTGGNQPQHF. Here the CDR3 DNA reads TGTGCCAGCTCACCTCCCGGGACAGGGGGCAATCAGCCCCAGCATTTT. The V and J genes are TRBV18 and TRBJ1-5, with 10 bases identical to TRBD1. The germline gives CDR1 KGHSH, CDR2 LQKENI. V shed 3 bases, J shed 2 bases, and the junction held 4 bases outside the gene matches. The CDR3 has 16 amino acids. Full variable domain (missing parts from reference TRBV18 and TRBJ1-5): NAGVMQNPRHLVRRRGQEARLRCSPMKGHSHVYWYRQLPEEGLKFMVYLQKENIIDESGMPKERFSAEFPKEGPSILRIQQVVRGDSAAYFCASSPPGTGGNQPQHFGDGTRLSIL.

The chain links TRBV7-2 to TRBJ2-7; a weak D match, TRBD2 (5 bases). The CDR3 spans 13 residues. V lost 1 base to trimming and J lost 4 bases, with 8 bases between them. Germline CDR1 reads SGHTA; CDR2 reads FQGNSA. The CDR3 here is CASSLGRGYEQYF. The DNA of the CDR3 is TGTGCCAGCAGCTTAGGGAGAGGGTACGAGCAGTACTTC.

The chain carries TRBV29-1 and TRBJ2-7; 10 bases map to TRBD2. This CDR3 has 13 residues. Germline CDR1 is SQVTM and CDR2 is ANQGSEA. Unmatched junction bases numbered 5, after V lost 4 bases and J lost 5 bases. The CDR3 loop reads CSVVGLAGDEQYF. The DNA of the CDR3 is TGCAGCGTTGTTGGTCTAGCGGGAGACGAGCAGTACTTC.

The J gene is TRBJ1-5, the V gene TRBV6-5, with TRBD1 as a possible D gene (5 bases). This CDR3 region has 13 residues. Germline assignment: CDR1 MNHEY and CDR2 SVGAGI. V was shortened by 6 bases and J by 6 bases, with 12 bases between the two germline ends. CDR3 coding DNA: TGTGCCAGCAGGCCGACAGTAAGTCAGCCCCAGCATTTT. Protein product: CASRPTVSQPQHF.

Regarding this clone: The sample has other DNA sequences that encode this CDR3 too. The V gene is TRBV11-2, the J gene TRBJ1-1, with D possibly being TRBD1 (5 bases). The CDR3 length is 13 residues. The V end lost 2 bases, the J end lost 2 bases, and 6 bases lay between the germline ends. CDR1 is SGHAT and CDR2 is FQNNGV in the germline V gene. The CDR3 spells CASSLRGNTEAFF. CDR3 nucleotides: TGTGCCAGCAGCTTAAGGGGAAACACTGAAGCTTTCTTT.

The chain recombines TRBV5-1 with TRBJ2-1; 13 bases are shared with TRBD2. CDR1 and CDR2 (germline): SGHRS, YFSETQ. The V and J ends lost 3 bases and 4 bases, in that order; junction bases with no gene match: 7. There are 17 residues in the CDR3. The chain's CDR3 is CASSSGRLAGGYNEQFF. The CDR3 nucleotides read TGCGCCAGCAGCTCGGGCCGACTAGCGGGAGGATACAATGAGCAGTTCTTC.

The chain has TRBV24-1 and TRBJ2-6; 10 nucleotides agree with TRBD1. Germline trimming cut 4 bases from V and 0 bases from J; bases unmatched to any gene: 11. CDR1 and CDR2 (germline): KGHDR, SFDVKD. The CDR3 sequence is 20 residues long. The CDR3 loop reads CATSDYDRGRGSSGANVLTF. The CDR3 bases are TGTGCCACCAGTGACTACGACAGGGGGCGAGGGAGCTCTGGGGCCAACGTCCTGACTTTC.

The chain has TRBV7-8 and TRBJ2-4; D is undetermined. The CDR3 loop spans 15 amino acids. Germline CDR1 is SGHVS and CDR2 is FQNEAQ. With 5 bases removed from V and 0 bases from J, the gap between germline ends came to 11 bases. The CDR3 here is CASSPQQVAKNIQYF. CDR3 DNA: TGTGCCAGCAGCCCCCAACAAGTAGCCAAAAACATTCAGTACTTC.

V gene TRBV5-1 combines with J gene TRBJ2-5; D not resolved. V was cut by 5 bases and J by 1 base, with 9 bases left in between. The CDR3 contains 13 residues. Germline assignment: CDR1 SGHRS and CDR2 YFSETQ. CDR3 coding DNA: TGCGCCAGCAGGCGAGCCCTCCAAGAGACCCAGTACTTC. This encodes CASRRALQETQYF.

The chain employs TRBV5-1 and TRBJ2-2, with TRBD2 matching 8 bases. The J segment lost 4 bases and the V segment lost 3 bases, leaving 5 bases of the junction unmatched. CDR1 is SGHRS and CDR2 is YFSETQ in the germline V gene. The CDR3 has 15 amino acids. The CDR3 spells CASSSSAGGTGELFF. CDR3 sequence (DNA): TGCGCCAGCAGCTCCTCTGCGGGAGGCACCGGGGAGCTGTTTTTT.

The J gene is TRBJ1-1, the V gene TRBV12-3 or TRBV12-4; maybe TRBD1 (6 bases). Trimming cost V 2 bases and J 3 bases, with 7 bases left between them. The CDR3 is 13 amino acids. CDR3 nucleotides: TGTGCCAGCAGTTTACAGGGGTACACTGAAGCTTTCTTT. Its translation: CASSLQGYTEAFF.

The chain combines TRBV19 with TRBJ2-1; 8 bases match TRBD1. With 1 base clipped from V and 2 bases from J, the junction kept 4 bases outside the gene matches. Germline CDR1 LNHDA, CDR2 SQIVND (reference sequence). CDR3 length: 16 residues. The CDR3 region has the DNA TGTGCCAGTAGTATAGGACAGGGGCCCACCTACAATGAGCAGTTCTTC. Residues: CASSIGQGPTYNEQFF.

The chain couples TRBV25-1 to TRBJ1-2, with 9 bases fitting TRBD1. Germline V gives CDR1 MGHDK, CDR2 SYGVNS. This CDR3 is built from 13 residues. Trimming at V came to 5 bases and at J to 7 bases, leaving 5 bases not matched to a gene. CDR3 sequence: CASSPQGALGYTF. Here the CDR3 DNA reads TGTGCCAGCAGTCCACAGGGGGCGCTTGGCTACACCTTC.

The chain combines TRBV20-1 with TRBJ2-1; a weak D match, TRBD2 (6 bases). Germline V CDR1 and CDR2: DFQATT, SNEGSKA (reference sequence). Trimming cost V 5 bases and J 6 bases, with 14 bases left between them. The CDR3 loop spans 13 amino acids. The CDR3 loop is CSAGGTSPNEQFF. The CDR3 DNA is TGCAGTGCTGGTGGAACTAGCCCCAATGAGCAGTTCTTC.

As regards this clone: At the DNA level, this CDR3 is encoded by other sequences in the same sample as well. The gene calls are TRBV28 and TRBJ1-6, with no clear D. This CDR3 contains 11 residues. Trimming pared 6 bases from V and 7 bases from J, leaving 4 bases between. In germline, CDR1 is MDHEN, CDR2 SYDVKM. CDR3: CASSRNSPLHF. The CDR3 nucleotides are TGTGCCAGCAGCCGGAATTCACCCCTCCACTTT.